What follows is one TCR beta chain and its context. This record belongs to a study of blood T cell repertoires in COVID-19. Study-level information: Sources were T cells, B-cell-depleted T cells, or PBMCs; the material itself was cDNA or gDNA.

Per germline, CDR1 KGHDR and CDR2 SFDVKD. V was trimmed by 9 bases and J by 5 bases, leaving 18 bases between them. This CDR3 is 15 amino acids long. Sequenced by immunoSEQ multiplex PCR; TCRdb stores in-frame clones only, minus some. The profile shows over 150,000 clones, about 86% of them singletons. This clonotype originated in a man aged 50-59 years with active or convalescent COVID-19. V and J are TRBV24-1 and TRBJ2-2; a weak D match, TRBD2 (6 bases). Sequencing was performed on peripheral blood. The CDR3 DNA reads TGTGCCACCGCGGGGACCTCCGGGTTTACCGGGGAGCTGTTTTTT. Translating it yields CATAGTSGFTGELFF.